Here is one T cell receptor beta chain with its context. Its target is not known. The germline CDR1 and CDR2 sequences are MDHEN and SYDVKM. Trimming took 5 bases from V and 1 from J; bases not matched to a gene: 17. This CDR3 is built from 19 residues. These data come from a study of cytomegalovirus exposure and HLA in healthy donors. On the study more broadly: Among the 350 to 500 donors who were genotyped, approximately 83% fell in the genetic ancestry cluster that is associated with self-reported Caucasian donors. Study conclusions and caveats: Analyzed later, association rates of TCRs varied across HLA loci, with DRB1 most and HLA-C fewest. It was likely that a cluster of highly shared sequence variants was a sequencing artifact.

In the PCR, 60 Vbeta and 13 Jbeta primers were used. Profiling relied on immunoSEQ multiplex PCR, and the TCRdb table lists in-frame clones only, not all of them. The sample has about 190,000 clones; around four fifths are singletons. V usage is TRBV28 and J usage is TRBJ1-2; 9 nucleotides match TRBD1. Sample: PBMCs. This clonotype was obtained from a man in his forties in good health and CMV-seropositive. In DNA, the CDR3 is TGTGCCAGCAGTCTTTTGGGCTTTACAGGGGGCAAAGTTAACTATGGCTACACCTTC. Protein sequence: CASSLLGFTGGKVNYGYTF.